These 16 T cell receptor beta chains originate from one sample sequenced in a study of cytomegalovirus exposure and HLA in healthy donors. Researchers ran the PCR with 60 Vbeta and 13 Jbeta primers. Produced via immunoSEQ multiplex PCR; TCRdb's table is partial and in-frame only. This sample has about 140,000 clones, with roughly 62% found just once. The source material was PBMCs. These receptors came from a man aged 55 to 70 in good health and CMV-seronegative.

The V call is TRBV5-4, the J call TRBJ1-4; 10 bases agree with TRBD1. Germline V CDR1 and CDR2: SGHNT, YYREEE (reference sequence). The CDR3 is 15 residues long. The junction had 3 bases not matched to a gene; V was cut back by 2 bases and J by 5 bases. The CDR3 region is CASSLRTGGNEKLFF. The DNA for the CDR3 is TGTGCCAGCAGCTTACGGACAGGGGGGAATGAAAAACTGTTTTTT.

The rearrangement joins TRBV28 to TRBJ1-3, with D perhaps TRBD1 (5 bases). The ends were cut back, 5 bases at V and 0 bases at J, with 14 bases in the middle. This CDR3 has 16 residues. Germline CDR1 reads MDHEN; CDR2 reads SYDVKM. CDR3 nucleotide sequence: TGTGCCAGCAGTCTAGAAACAGGAGACTCTGGAAACACCATATATTTT. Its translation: CASSLETGDSGNTIYF.

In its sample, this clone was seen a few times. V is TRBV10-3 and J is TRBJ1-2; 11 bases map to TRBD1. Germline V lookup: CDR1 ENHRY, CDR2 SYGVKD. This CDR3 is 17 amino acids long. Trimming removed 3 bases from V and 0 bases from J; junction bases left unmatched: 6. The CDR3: CAISDRGQGVTNYGYTF. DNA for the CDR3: TGTGCCATCAGTGATAGGGGACAGGGGGTGACTAACTATGGCTACACCTTC.

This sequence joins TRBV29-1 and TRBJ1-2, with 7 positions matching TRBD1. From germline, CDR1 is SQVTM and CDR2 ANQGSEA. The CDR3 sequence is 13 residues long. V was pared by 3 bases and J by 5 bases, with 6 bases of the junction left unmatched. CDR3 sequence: CSVDGQGVYGYTF. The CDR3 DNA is TGCAGCGTTGATGGGCAGGGGGTGTATGGCTACACCTTC. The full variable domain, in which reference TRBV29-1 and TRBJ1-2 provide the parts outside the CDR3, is SAVISQKPSRDICQRGTSLTIQCQVDSQVTMMFWYRQQPGQSLTLIATANQGSEATYESGFVIDKFPISRPNLTFSTLTVSNMSPEDSSIYLCSVDGQGVYGYTFGSGTRLTVV.

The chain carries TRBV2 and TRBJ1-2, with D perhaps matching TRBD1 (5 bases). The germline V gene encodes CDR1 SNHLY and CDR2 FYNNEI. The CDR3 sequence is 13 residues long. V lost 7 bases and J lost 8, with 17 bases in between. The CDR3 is CASTLIVTVGYTF. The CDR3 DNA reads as TGTGCCAGCACCCTAATAGTGACAGTAGGCTACACCTTC.

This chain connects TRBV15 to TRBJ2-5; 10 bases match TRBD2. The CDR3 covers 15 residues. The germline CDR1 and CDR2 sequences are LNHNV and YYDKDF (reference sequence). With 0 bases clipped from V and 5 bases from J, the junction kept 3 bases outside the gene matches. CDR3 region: CATSRDPAGGETQYF. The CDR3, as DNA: TGTGCCACCAGCAGAGATCCAGCGGGAGGGGAGACCCAGTACTTC.

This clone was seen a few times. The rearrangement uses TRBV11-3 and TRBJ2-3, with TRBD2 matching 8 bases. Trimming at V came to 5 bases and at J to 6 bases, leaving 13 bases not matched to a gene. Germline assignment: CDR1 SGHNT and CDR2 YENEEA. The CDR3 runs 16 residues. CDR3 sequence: CASSPGRREDGDTQYF. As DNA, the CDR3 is TGTGCCAGCAGCCCCGGCCGGCGGGAGGACGGCGATACGCAGTATTTT.

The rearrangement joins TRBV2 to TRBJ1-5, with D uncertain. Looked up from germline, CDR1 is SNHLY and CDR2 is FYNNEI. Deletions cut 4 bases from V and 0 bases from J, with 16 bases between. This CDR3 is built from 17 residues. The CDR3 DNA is TGTGCCAGCAGTGTAACATCTCGTCTTTATAGCAATCAGCCCCAGCATTTT. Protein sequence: CASSVTSRLYSNQPQHF.

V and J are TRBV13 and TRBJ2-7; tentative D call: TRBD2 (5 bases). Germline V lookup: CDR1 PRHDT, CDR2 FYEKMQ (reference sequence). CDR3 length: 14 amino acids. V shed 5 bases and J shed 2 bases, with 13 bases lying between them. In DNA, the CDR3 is TGTGCCAGCAGCCCAGCGGCAGGAGCCTACGAGCAGTACTTC. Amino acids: CASSPAAGAYEQYF.

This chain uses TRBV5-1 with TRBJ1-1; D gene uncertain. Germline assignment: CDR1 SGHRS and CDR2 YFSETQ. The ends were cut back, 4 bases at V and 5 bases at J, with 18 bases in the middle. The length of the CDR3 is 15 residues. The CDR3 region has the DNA TGCGCCAGCAGCCCCGAGTCTGTGGGGAGGACTGAAGCTTTCTTT. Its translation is CASSPESVGRTEAFF.

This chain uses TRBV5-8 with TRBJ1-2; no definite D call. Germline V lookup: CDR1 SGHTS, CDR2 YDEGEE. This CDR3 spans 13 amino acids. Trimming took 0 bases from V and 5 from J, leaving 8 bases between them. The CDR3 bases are TGTGCCAGCAGCTTGGCTCCTTTTTATGGCTACACCTTC. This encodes CASSLAPFYGYTF.

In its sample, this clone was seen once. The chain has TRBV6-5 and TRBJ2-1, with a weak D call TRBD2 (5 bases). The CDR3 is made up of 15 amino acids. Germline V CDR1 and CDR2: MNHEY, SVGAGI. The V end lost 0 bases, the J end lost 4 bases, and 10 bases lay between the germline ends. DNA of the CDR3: TGTGCCAGCAGTTACTCGGGAGATAGTTACAATGAGCAGTTCTTC. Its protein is CASSYSGDSYNEQFF.

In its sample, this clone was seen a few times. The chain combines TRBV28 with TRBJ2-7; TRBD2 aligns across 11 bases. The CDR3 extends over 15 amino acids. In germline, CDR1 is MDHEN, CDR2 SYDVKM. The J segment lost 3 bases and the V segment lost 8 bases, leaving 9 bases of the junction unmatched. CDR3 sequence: CASSIPGTSGYEQYF. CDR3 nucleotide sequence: TGTGCCAGCTCAATTCCCGGGACTAGCGGCTACGAGCAGTACTTC.

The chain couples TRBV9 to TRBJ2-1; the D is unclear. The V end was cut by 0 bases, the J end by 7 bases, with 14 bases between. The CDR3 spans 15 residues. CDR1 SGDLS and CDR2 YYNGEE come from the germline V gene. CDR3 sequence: CASSVAPLAANEQFF. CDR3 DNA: TGTGCCAGCAGCGTAGCCCCGCTCGCGGCAAATGAGCAGTTCTTC.

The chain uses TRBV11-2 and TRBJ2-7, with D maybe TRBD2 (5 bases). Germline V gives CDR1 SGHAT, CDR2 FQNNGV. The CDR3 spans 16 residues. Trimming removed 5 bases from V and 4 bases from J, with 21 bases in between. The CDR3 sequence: CASSPRTLPLGYEQYF. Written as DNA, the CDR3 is TGTGCCAGCAGCCCCCGGACTTTACCCCTTGGTTACGAGCAGTACTTC.

The CDR3 sequence: CASSSSGQEDEQYF. DNA of the CDR3: TGCGCCAGCAGCTCATCGGGACAGGAGGACGAGCAGTACTTC. V is TRBV4-3 and J is TRBJ2-7, with 8 positions matching TRBD1. Per the germline V gene, CDR1 is LGHNA and CDR2 is YSLEER. The CDR3 runs 14 residues. Trimming at V came to 5 bases and at J to 5 bases, leaving 8 bases not matched to a gene.